This entry concerns a single TCR beta chain. The CDR3 sequence is 19 residues long. Sequencing was performed with immunoSEQ multiplex PCR; in TCRdb, only in-frame clones are kept and a portion is missing. The table includes around 250,000 clones, 80% to 90% detected once. The sample originates from a study of blood T cell repertoires in COVID-19. Sequenced sample: PBMCs or T cells enriched from blood (not recorded which). The receptor comes from a woman in her twenties or thirties who had recovered from COVID-19. V gene TRBV21-1 combines with J gene TRBJ1-6; no check of the table's D call, TRBD1, against the DNA was made. TRBV21-1 is noted as a pseudogene. This CDR3 is CASLKLDRSRYPYNSPLHF. The CDR3 bases are TGTGCCAGCCTAAAACTCGACAGATCCAGGTACCCCTATAATTCACCCCTCCACTTT.